This TCR beta chain derives from a study of shared clonotypes between healthy human individuals (TCRdb year 2020). Turning to the overall study: The cohort included a few men and a couple of women between 18 and 49 years of age. Each donor's leukapheresis produced roughly between about 0.85 and 10 billion PBMCs. The study deeply sequenced blood TCR repertoires of five healthy adults to estimate repertoire size and the extent of clonotype sharing between individuals. To increase sequencing depth and limit assay-specific biases, different laboratories used diverse techniques to prepare libraries and sequence TCR repertoires. For each donor, CD4 naive and CD4 memory were each run on three plates, CD8 naive on two plates, and CD8 memory on one plate.

Remarks on this clone: Its antigen is not yet known. Per-nucleotide qualities are absent, and no much larger clonotype sits a single base away.

The CDR3 runs 11 residues from the cysteine to the phenylalanine. The kept DNA is CDR3 alone, 33 bases in frame from the first base. V loses 3 bases, J loses 0 bases, and the germline ends lie 2 bases apart. For CDR1 and CDR2, the germline V gene (reference sequence) lists DFQATT and SNEGSKA. Overall study results and their limits: The small number of donors limited the genetic and exposure-history diversity represented. Sharing across a few donors was observed for around 4.8% of naive CD4, less than 4% of naive CD8, about 2.3% of memory CD4, and about 0.4% of memory CD8 clonotypes. Pairwise subsampling led to the expectation that sequencing depth would affect the degree of clonotype sharing among donors. Incomplete sequencing was indicated by rarefaction of sorted-subset datasets, despite the large sequencing depth. Higher generation probabilities were observed for clonotypes shared by all four sorted-subset donors than for non-shared clonotypes. Larger estimated clonotype richness was generally found for naive subsets than for memory subsets. Sampling was restricted to blood, and TCR repertoires in tissues likely differ from the TCR repertoires found in blood.

The donors were healthy, HIV-negative adults with no recently reported acute infections or vaccinations. Only Caucasian adults living in Nashville, Tennessee, USA were represented among the donors. CD4+ T cells were enriched by magnetic negative selection; naive cells were then positively selected on CD45RA, and the negative fraction formed the memory subset. After blood collection by leukapheresis, PBMCs were isolated using Ficoll-Histopaque density gradient centrifugation and then cryopreserved in the vapor phase of liquid nitrogen. Purity and quantity of every magnetically sorted T cell population were checked by analytical flow cytometry. From each sorted fraction, genomic DNA was isolated and quantified by UV absorbance on a Nanodrop 2000c. TCR CDR3 regions were amplified from genomic DNA by multiplex PCR using the deep immunoSEQ assay. Extracted genomic DNA from each cell subset was distributed evenly across all wells of several immunoSEQ 96-well plates, and each plate was treated as a replicate. For sorted subsets, approximately 210 ng genomic DNA, equal to 30,000 or so T cell genomes, was loaded into each replicate PCR. The purified libraries were quantified using a Qubit 3.0 fluorometer, sized with a Bioanalyzer 2100, and then quantified again using the KAPA Library Quantification kit. Each immunoSEQ 96-well plate was sequenced on its own single-read 150-cycle Illumina NextSeq 550 flow cell. The published analysis was carried out like this. The immunoSEQ output contained only junctional sequences without quality scores, so filtering could not match that applied to full-length reads. To assign V/J genes and CDR3, sequences were annotated using PyIR, a Python wrapper for IgBLAST v1.9, with IMGT germline references. Reads were filtered out if the reads had weak V/J assignments (E-value above 1e-6), no CDR3, stop codons, out-of-frame junctions, or ambiguous translated residues. V3J clonotypes were defined as sequences sharing the same inferred V gene, J gene, and CDR3 amino acid sequence. The percentage overlap between two repertoires was calculated by dividing the number of shared unique clonotypes by the size of the smaller repertoire. RTK rarefaction, the Chao1 estimator, and Recon v2.1 estimates of unobserved clonotypes were used to assess repertoire richness. Generation probabilities for all TCRbeta clonotypes obtained by the gDNA method from several donors were computed using OLGA. TCRdb stores this immuneACCESS table with in-frame sequences only. Part of the clones is absent; in the studies checked, under half of the shortfall reflects unresolved V genes, and no reason is known for the rest. From that table come the V and J calls and clone size; the DNA was used to work out D and trimming. The sample includes some 680,000 clones, with 55% to 85% observed a single time. Together, the top ten hold under 2% of the sample.

The sequence is built from TRBV20-1 and TRBJ2-5; the D segment cannot be called with confidence. This clonotype was obtained from a woman aged 25 to 45 in good health. The sequenced sample consisted of memory CD4+ T cells sorted from blood. The sample's cell subset or site label, decoded: CD45RA-negative fraction. The bases are TGCAGTGCTAGGTACCAAGAGACCCAGTACTTC. Translated, it reads CSARYQETQYF.